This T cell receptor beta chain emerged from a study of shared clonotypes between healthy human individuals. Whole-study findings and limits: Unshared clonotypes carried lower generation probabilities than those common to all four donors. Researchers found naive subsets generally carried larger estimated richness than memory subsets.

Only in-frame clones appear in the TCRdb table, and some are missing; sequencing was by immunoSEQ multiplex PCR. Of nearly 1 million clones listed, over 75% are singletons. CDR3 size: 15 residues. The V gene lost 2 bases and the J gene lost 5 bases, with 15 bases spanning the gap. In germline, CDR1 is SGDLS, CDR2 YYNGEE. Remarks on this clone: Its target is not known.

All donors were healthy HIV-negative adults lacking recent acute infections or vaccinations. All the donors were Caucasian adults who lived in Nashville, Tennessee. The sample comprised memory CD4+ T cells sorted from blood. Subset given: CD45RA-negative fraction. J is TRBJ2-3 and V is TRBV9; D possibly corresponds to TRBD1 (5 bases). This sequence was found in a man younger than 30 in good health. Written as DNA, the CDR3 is TGTGCCAGCAGCGTTTCAGGGAAATTCAGAGATACGCAGTATTTT. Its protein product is CASSVSGKFRDTQYF.